The 23 T cell receptor beta chains reported below all come from one sample, sequenced in a study of blood T cell repertoires in COVID-19. TCRdb's copy holds only in-frame clones and misses some; the assay was immunoSEQ multiplex PCR. The sample holds about 170,000 clones, about 85% seen once. Sequenced input: peripheral blood. These TCRs come from an elderly woman in a cohort sampled during active or convalescent COVID-19.

The chain links TRBV4-1 to TRBJ2-5, with 12 bases fitting TRBD2. This CDR3 region has 17 residues. Trimming took 0 bases from V and 5 from J; bases not matched to a gene: 7. The germline V gene encodes CDR1 MGHRA and CDR2 YSYEKL. The DNA for the CDR3 is TGCGCCAGCAGCCAAGATGGGACTAGCGGGCCTGGGGAGACCCAGTACTTC. It is translated as CASSQDGTSGPGETQYF.

The J gene is TRBJ1-1, the V gene TRBV29-1, with TRBD1 identical over 7 bases. Germline assignment: CDR1 SQVTM and CDR2 ANQGSEA. Germline trimming cut 4 bases from V and 0 bases from J; bases unmatched to any gene: 5. The CDR3 has 14 residues. CDR3 protein: CSVVNRGMNTEAFF. DNA for the CDR3: TGCAGCGTTGTTAACAGGGGCATGAACACTGAAGCTTTCTTT.

The chain joins TRBV30 to TRBJ1-6; a weak D match, TRBD1 (5 bases). This CDR3 contains 16 residues. V lost 0 bases to trimming and J lost 10 bases, with 19 bases between them. Germline V gene data show CDR1 as GTSNPN and CDR2 as SVGIG (reference sequence). CDR3 nucleotides: TGTGCCTGGAGTGTACTGGCCGGCAGGGTCGGGTCACCCCTCCACTTT. Its protein is CAWSVLAGRVGSPLHF.

This rearrangement joins TRBV7-2 to TRBJ1-4, with 8 bases that match TRBD1. CDR1 and CDR2 (germline): SGHTA, FQGNSA. V lost 1 base to trimming and J lost 5 bases; unmatched junction nucleotides: 6. This CDR3 comprises 16 residues. CDR3 bases: TGTGCCAGCAGCTTAGGTCGGACAGGGTACAATGAAAAACTGTTTTTT. It translates to CASSLGRTGYNEKLFF.

V usage is TRBV6-5 and J usage is TRBJ1-5, with TRBD1 matching 7 bases. Germline assignment: CDR1 MNHEY and CDR2 SVGAGI. Trimming took 8 bases from V and 6 from J; bases not matched to a gene: 13. The CDR3 consists of 15 residues. DNA for the CDR3: TGTGCCAGCTACCCCGGGGGAAACAGGGGTCAGCCCCAGCATTTT. Its translation is CASYPGGNRGQPQHF.

V usage is TRBV7-9 and J usage is TRBJ2-7, with 10 bases fitting TRBD1. Per the germline V gene, CDR1 is SEHNR and CDR2 is FQNEAQ (reference sequence). The CDR3 spans 15 residues. Losses at the gene ends were 3 bases for V and 9 bases for J; bases not matched to a gene: 11. This chain's CDR3 is CASSFSGTGAFGQYV. The CDR3, as DNA: TGTGCCAGCAGCTTCTCCGGGACAGGGGCTTTTGGGCAGTACGTC.

V is TRBV19 and J is TRBJ2-1; D perhaps matches TRBD2 (5 bases). Germline V gives CDR1 LNHDA, CDR2 SQIVND (reference sequence). The CDR3 length is 17 residues. V was pared by 1 base and J by 5 bases, with 18 bases between. CDR3 in amino acids: CASSIALALLTNNEQFF. The CDR3 DNA follows: TGTGCCAGTAGTATAGCCCTAGCTTTACTAACGAACAATGAGCAGTTCTTC.

In its sample, this clone was seen once. J is TRBJ2-3 and V is TRBV9; 8 positions match TRBD2. This CDR3 comprises 17 residues. Germline V CDR1 and CDR2: SGDLS, YYNGEE. J gave up 1 base and V 0 bases, and 7 bases lay outside the gene matches. CDR3 sequence: CASSVDSRGAGTDTQYF. The CDR3 DNA is TGTGCCAGCAGCGTAGATTCGCGGGGGGCCGGCACAGATACGCAGTATTTT.

V is TRBV19 and J is TRBJ1-2; the match to TRBD1 covers 7 bases. Trimming took 0 bases from V and 4 from J; bases not matched to a gene: 5. CDR1 and CDR2 from the germline V gene are LNHDA and SQIVND (reference sequence). This CDR3 comprises 15 residues. The CDR3 spells CASSIEEGASYGYTF. CDR3 DNA: TGTGCCAGTAGTATAGAGGAGGGGGCTAGCTATGGCTACACCTTC.

The V and J genes are TRBV30 and TRBJ1-3; D unresolved. The CDR3 is made up of 15 amino acids. CDR1 GTSNPN and CDR2 SVGIG come from the germline V gene (reference sequence). The CDR3 here is CARTDIQSKGNTIYF. The CDR3 DNA follows: TGTGCACGTACCGACATACAATCTAAAGGAAACACCATATATTTT. Using reference TRBV30 and TRBJ1-3 for the parts outside the CDR3, the full variable domain is SQTIHQWPATLVQPVGSPLSLECTVEGTSNPNLYWYRQAAGRGLQLLFYSVGIGQISSEVPQNLSASRPQDRQFILSSKKLLLSDSGFYLCARTDIQSKGNTIYFGEGSWLTVV.

The chain is built from TRBV21-1 and TRBJ1-1; the table gives TRBD1 as D, unverified against the DNA. TRBV21-1 constitutes a pseudogene. This CDR3 spans 16 amino acids. The CDR3 coding sequence is TGTGCCAGCAGCAACCGACAGGGGGCTGTGAACACTGAAGCTTTCTTT. Protein: CASSNRQGAVNTEAFF.

The chain couples TRBV2 to TRBJ1-4; weak D call: TRBD1 (6 bases). There are 14 residues in the CDR3. CDR1 is SNHLY, CDR2 FYNNEI, per germline. The germline V and J ends were trimmed by 5 bases and 8 bases, with 15 bases remaining between them. The CDR3 protein is CASSPQGFWEKLFF. DNA for the CDR3: TGTGCCAGCAGTCCCCAGGGGTTTTGGGAAAAACTGTTTTTT.

This chain uses TRBV5-4 with TRBJ2-7; D is possibly TRBD2 (5 bases). Germline CDR1 SGHNT, CDR2 YYREEE (reference sequence). This CDR3 is 13 amino acids long. Deletions cut 2 bases from V and 5 bases from J, with 11 bases between. The CDR3 region is CASSLPGINEQYV. The CDR3 nucleotides read TGTGCCAGCAGCTTACCGGGGATCAACGAGCAGTACGTC.

V and J are TRBV4-3 and TRBJ1-1; no definite D call. CDR1 and CDR2 (germline): LGHNA, YSLEER. This CDR3 is built from 11 residues. With 5 bases removed from V and 11 bases from J, the gap between germline ends came to 12 bases. The CDR3 loop is CASSSRLEAFF. The CDR3, as DNA: TGCGCCAGCAGCTCCCGATTGGAGGCTTTCTTT.

This chain connects TRBV2 to TRBJ1-2, with 9 bases identical to TRBD1. The CDR3 runs 15 residues. The V gene end was trimmed by 5 bases and the J gene end by 8 bases; junction bases not matched to a gene: 12. Germline CDR1 and CDR2: SNHLY and FYNNEI. The CDR3 nucleotides are TGTGCCAGCAGTTGGGAGATACAGGGGGCCGGCGGCTACACCTTC. Translating it yields CASSWEIQGAGGYTF.

As DNA, the CDR3 is TGCGCCAGTGCTAGACAGAGCACCGGGGAGCTGTTTTTT. It codes for CASARQSTGELFF. This rearrangement joins TRBV4-1 to TRBJ2-2, with D perhaps matching TRBD1 (5 bases). CDR1 and CDR2 (germline): MGHRA, YSYEKL. This CDR3 is built from 13 residues. V lost 9 bases and J lost 4, with 12 bases in between.

The V call is TRBV15, the J call TRBJ2-1; 11 bases are shared with TRBD1. The CDR3 has 14 amino acids. Germline V gene data show CDR1 as LNHNV and CDR2 as YYDKDF (reference sequence). Unmatched junction bases numbered 1, after V lost 3 bases and J lost 6 bases. CDR3 sequence reads: CATSRDRGPNEQFF. CDR3 in DNA: TGTGCCACCAGCAGGGACAGGGGGCCCAATGAGCAGTTCTTC.

The J gene is TRBJ1-6, the V gene TRBV18, with TRBD1 matching over 10 bases. After removal of 3 bases from V and 4 bases from J, the junction contained 9 bases not matched to a gene. Germline CDR1 KGHSH, CDR2 LQKENI. This CDR3 region has 18 residues. The CDR3 sequence: CASSPRRGQGDYNSPLHF. CDR3 DNA: TGTGCCAGCTCACCGAGGAGAGGACAGGGGGATTATAATTCACCCCTCCACTTT.

The chain uses TRBV7-9 and TRBJ2-3; D is undetermined. CDR3 length: 13 residues. The germline gives CDR1 SEHNR, CDR2 FQNEAQ (reference sequence). V was pared by 5 bases and J by 4 bases, with 10 bases between. The CDR3 sequence: CASSQFEADTQYF. The CDR3 region has the DNA TGTGCCAGCAGCCAGTTCGAGGCAGATACGCAGTATTTT.

The chain joins TRBV13 to TRBJ2-7; TRBD1 matches at 11 bases. The CDR3 length is 15 residues. V trimming: 4 bases; J trimming: 3 bases; junction bases outside the gene matches: 5. Germline CDR1 is PRHDT and CDR2 is FYEKMQ (reference sequence). CDR3 in DNA: TGTGCCAGCAGCTGGGGGACAGGGGGAAACTACGAGCAGTACGTC. This encodes CASSWGTGGNYEQYV.

The genes are TRBV11-2 and TRBJ2-1; TRBD1 matches 8 bases. The V and J ends lost 2 bases and 5 bases, in that order; junction bases with no gene match: 5. Germline CDR1 and CDR2: SGHAT and FQNNGV. The length of the CDR3 is 15 residues. The CDR3 nucleotides read TGTGCCAGCAGCTTACGGCGACAGGGGAACAATGAGCAGTTCTTC. Translation gives CASSLRRQGNNEQFF.

The table lists this clone with a few counts. The chain combines TRBV30 with TRBJ1-6; D is perhaps TRBD1 (5 bases). CDR1 and CDR2 (germline): GTSNPN, SVGIG (reference sequence). The CDR3 is 14 residues long. Trimming took off 3 bases at V and 3 bases at J, with 9 bases between the two ends. The DNA of the CDR3 is TGTGCCTGGAGACTGACAGTCTATAATTCACCCCTCCACTTT. This sequence encodes CAWRLTVYNSPLHF.

The V gene is TRBV18, the J gene TRBJ2-7; 7 bases fit TRBD1. The ends lost 4 bases at V and 5 bases at J; junction bases unmatched: 5. The V gene's germline CDR1 is KGHSH and CDR2 LQKENI. This CDR3 spans 13 amino acids. The CDR3 protein is CASSLHTGDEQYV. The CDR3 nucleotides are TGTGCCAGCTCACTCCATACAGGGGACGAGCAGTACGTC.